This T cell receptor (beta chain) comes out of a study of blood T cell repertoires in COVID-19 (dated by TCRdb to 2018 to 2020). Background for the entire study: The collaborator samples originated in the United States, Italy and Spain and spanned the acute and convalescent phases of COVID-19. The material from the prospective study consisted of cDNA or gDNA derived from T cells, B-cell-depleted T cells, or PBMCs. Subjects who had been exposed to COVID-19, were actively infected with it, or had recovered from it provided the deeply sampled blood TCRbeta repertoires that made up the dataset. The repertoires were made available in a free public database intended to serve as a resource for research on the immune response to SARS-CoV-2. The samples were drawn from the first 160 participants of the ongoing ImmuneRACE study and from more than 1,000 subjects provided by 6 global collaborators. A de-identified subject ID, COVID-19 status, age in years and sex were almost always included in the sample metadata. Where HLA class I and class II types were available, the types were taken from metadata supplied by the sample provider, not from assay-based typing.

Collaborating institutions collected whole blood in K2EDTA tubes following their own protocols. Collaborator samples were shipped for TCRbeta analysis as frozen whole blood, isolated PBMCs, or DNA extracted from either sample type. TCRbeta CDR3 regions were amplified from genomic DNA by means of the immunoSEQ Assay, a bias-controlled multiplex PCR. In the source study's methods: Nucleated cell counts per sample were estimated from amplification of reference gene primers within the assay. To quantify the absolute abundance of each unique TCRbeta CDR3 rearrangement, sequence reads were collapsed and filtered. Productive Simpson clonality was computed per sample as the square root of Simpson's diversity index over productive rearrangements. TCRdb holds this immuneACCESS table with in-frame rearrangements only. Some clones are missing; in checked studies, unresolved V genes explain under half, and the rest has no known cause. The V and J calls and clone size were taken over from that table, and D and trimming were inferred from the DNA. The table for this sample lists 85,000 to 90,000 clones; about 86% of them were counted only once. The top ten constitute approximately 1.2% of the sample.

For this clone: This clone's antigen is unknown. No quality values exist for individual bases; no much larger clone is one base distant.

Paper-wide results and their limitations: How much clinical and demographic metadata was included differed by source and by participant, and the metadata was provided uncurated.

Measured from the cysteine to the phenylalanine, the CDR3 is 13 residues long. Only the CDR3 portion is preserved as DNA: 39 bases, with reading frame beginning at the first base. V gives up 7 bases and J gives up 0 bases, and the segment between their germline ends measures 9 bases. Based on the germline V gene, the CDR1 and CDR2 sequences are MNHEY and SVGAGI. The TCR was taken from an elderly man with active or convalescent COVID-19. This chain is built from TRBV6-5 and TRBJ2-5; perhaps TRBD1 is the D gene, with 6 bases matching. The material sequenced was peripheral blood. CDR3 protein: CASNGQNQETQYF. The nucleotide sequence is TGTGCCAGCAACGGACAGAACCAAGAGACCCAGTACTTC.